This TCR beta chain comes out of a study of response to subunit inactivated influenza vaccine. One entry per CDR3 protein, called by TCRdb with MiXCR from the RT-PCR reads. The sample carries some 520,000 distinct CDR3 sequences, approximately 15% recorded once. The germline CDR1 and CDR2 sequences are DFQATT and SNEGSKA (reference sequence). CDR3 length equals 14 residues. Trimming pared 3 bases from V and 9 bases from J, leaving 18 bases between. The table lists this clonotype with many counts. This TCR came from a man between 45 and 75 years old who received an inactivated influenza vaccine. The material sequenced was CD4+ T cells sorted from PBMCs, taken approximately 25 months after vaccination. The chain uses TRBV20-1 and TRBJ1-5; unclear D gene. CDR3 bases: TGCAGTGCTAGGCGACTGGCCGCCTTTGGGCCCCAGCATTTT. Translated, it gives CSARRLAAFGPQHF.